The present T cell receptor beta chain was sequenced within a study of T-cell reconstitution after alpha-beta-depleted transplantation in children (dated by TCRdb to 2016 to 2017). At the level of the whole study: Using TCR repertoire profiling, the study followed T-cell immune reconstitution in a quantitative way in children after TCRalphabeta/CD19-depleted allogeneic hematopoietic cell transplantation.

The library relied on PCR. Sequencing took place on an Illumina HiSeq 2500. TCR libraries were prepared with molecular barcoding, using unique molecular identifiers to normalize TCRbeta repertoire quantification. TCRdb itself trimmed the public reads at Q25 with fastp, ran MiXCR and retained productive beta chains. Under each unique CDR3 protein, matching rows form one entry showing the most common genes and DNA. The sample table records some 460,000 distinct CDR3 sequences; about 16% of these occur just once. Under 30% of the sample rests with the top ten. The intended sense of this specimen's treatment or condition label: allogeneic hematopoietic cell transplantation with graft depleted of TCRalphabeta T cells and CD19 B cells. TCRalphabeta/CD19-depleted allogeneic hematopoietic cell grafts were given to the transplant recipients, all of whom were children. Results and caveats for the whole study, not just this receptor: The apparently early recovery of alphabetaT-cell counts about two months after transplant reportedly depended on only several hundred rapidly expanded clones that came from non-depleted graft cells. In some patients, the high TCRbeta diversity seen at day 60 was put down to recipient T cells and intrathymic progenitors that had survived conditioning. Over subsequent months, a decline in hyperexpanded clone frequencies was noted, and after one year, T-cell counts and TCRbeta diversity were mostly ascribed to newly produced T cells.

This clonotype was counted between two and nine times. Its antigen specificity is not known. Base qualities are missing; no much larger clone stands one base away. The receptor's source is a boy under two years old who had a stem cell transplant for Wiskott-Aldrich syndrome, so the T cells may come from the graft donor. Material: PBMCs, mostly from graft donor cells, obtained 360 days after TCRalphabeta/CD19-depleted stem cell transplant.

In nucleotide form, the sequence is TGTGCCAGCAGCCAAGGGAACTTAGCGGGAGTCCCCTACGAGCAGTACTTC. It translates to CASSQGNLAGVPYEQYF. The sequence joins TRBV14 to TRBJ2-7, with 9 junctional bases fitting TRBD2. CDR1 and CDR2 are read off the germline V gene as SGHDN and FVKESK. The CDR3 runs 17 amino acids, cysteine and phenylalanine included. Of the read, only the CDR3 DNA is kept; its 51 bases are in frame from base 1. V is cut back by 1 base and J by 2 bases, with 9 bases in the junction unmatched.